This entry features one T cell receptor (beta chain) sequence. Researchers ran the PCR with 60 Vbeta and 13 Jbeta primers. Sequenced by immunoSEQ multiplex PCR; TCRdb stores in-frame clones only, minus some. The sample carries 150,000 to 200,000 clones, 70% to 90% recorded once. These data belong to a study of cytomegalovirus exposure and HLA in healthy donors. The specimen was PBMCs. This receptor was taken from a young man in good health and CMV-seropositive.

This CDR3 reads CASSEATGRDQPQHF. In DNA form, the CDR3 reads TGTGCCAGCAGTGAAGCGACAGGGCGGGATCAGCCCCAGCATTTT. The chain has TRBV2 and TRBJ1-5, with 7 bases matching TRBD1. V gave up 0 bases and J gave up 5 bases; unmatched junction bases: 4. Per the germline V gene, CDR1 is SNHLY and CDR2 is FYNNEI. The CDR3 extends over 15 amino acids.